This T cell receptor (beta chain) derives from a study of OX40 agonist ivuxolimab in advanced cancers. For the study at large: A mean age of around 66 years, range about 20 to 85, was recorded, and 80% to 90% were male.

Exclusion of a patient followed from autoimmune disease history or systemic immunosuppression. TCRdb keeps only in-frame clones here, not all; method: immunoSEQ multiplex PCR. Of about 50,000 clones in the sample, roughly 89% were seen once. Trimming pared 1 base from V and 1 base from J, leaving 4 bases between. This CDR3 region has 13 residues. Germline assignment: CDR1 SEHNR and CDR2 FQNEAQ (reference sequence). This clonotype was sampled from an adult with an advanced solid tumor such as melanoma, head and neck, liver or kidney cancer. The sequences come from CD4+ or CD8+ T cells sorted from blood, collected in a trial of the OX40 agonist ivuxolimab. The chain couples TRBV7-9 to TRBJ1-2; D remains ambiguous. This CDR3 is CASSLGDNYGYTF. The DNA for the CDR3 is TGTGCCAGCAGCTTAGGGGATAACTATGGCTACACCTTC.